The following is a TCR beta chain sequence with its context. Its antigen is unidentified. A much larger clone lies one base from this, so it may be a read error. From germline, CDR1 is SGHAT and CDR2 FQNNGV. The CDR3 consists of 15 residues. The data derive from a study of T cells in Graves' hyperthyroidism and ophthalmopathy. Study-level results: A model of 13 V-J pairs discriminated ophthalmopathy from stable hyperthyroidism.

TCR beta CDR3 regions were amplified from RNA transcripts. First-round RT-PCR targeting the TCR CDR3 was performed with the HTBI primer set. TCRdb analysed the multiplex PCR reads with MiXCR anew, one entry per CDR3 protein. This sample has 250,000 or so distinct CDR3 sequences; roughly 15% occur once, and the top ten carry over 25%. The sequence was collected from a woman aged 45-65 years with Graves' hyperthyroidism that later progressed to Graves' ophthalmopathy. Sequencing was carried out using blood. V gene TRBV11-2 combines with J gene TRBJ1-5; unclear D gene. CDR3 DNA sequence: TGTGCCGGCAGCTTAACCCCGAGCGGTAATCAGCCCCAGCATTTT. Translating it yields CAGSLTPSGNQPQHF.